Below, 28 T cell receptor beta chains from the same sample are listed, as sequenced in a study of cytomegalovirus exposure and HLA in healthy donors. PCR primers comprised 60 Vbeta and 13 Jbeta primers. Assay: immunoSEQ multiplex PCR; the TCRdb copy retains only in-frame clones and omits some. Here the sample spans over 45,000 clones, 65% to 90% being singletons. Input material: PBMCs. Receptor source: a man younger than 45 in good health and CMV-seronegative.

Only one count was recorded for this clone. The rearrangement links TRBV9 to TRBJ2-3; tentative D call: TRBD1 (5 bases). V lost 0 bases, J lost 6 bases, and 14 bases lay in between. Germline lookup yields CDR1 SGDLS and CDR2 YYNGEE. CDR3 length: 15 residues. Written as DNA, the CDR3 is TGTGCCAGCAGCGTAGTACCAGTTCCAGGGGATACGCAGTATTTT. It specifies CASSVVPVPGDTQYF.

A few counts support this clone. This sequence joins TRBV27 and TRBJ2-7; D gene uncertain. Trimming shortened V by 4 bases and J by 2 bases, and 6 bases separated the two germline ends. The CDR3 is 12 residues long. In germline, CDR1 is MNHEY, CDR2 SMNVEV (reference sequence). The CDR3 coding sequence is TGTGCCAGCAGTTCCAGCGCCTACGAGCAGTACTTC. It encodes CASSSSAYEQYF.

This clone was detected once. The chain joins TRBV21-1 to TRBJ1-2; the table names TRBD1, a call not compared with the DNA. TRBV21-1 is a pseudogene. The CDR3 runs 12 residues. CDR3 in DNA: TGTGCCAGACCAGGGGGTCACTATGGCTACACCTTC. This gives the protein CARPGGHYGYTF.

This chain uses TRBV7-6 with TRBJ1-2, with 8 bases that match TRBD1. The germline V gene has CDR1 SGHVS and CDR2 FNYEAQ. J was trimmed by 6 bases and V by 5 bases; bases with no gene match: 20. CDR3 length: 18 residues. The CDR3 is CASSPTSSQGVGKDGYTF. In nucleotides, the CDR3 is TGTGCCAGCAGCCCCACTAGTTCACAGGGGGTGGGAAAGGATGGCTACACCTTC.

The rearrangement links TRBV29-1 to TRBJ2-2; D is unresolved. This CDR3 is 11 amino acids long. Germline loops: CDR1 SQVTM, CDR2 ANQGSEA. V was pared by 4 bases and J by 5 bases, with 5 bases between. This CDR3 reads CSVVTTGELFF. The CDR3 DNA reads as TGCAGCGTTGTGACAACCGGGGAGCTGTTTTTT.

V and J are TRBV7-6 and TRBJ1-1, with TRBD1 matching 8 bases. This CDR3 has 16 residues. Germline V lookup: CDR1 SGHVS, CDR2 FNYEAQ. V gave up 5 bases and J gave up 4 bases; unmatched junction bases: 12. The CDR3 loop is CASSPLPGQGGTEAFF. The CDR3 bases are TGTGCCAGCAGCCCTCTACCTGGACAGGGCGGCACTGAAGCTTTCTTT.

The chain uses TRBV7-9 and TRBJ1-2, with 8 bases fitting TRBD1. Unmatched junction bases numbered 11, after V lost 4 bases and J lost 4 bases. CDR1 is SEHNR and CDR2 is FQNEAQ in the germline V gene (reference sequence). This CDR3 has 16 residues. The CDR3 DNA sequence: TGTGCCAGCAGCTCACCCGCAGGGGGCGAAGGCTATGGCTACACCTTC. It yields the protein CASSSPAGGEGYGYTF.

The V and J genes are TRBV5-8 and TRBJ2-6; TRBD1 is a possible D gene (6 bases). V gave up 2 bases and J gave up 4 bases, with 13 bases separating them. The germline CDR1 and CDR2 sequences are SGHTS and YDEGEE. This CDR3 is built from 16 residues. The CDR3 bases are TGTGCCAGCAGCTTCGCACAGGGTGCGGGGGCCAACGTCCTGACTTTC. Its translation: CASSFAQGAGANVLTF.

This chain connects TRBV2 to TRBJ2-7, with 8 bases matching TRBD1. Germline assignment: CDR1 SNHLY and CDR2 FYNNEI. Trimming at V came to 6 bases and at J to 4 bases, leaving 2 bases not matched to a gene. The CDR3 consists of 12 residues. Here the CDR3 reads CASRDREYEQYF. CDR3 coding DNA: TGTGCCAGCAGGGACAGGGAATACGAGCAGTACTTC. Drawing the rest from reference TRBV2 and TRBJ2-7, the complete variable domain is EPEVTQTPSHQVTQMGQEVILRCVPISNHLYFYWYRQILGQKVEFLVSFYNNEISEKSEIFDDQFSVERPDGSNFTLKIRSTKLEDSAMYFCASRDREYEQYFGPGTRLTVT.

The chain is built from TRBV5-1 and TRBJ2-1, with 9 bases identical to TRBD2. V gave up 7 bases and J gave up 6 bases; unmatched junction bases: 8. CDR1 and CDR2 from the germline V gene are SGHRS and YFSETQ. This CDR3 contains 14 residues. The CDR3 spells CASRNLAGVNEQFF. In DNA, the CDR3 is TGCGCCAGCCGAAACTTAGCGGGAGTCAATGAGCAGTTCTTC.

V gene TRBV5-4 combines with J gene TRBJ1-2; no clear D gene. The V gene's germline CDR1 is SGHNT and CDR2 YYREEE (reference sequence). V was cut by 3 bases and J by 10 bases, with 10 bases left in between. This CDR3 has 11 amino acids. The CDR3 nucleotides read TGTGCCAGCAGCTCCCTTTCTTTCTACACCTTC. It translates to CASSSLSFYTF.

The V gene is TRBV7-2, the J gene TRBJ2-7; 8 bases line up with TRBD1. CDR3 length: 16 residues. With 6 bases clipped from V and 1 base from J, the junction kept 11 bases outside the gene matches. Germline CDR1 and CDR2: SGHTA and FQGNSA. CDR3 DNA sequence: TGTGCCAGCAGACCAAGCGAACAGGGGGTATCCTACGAGCAGTACTTC. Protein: CASRPSEQGVSYEQYF.

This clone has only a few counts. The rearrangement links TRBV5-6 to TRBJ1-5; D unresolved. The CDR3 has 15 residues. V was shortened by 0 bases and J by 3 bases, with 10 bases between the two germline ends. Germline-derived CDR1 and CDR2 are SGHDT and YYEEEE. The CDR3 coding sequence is TGTGCCAGCAGCTTGGGAGGGAACTACAATCAGCCCCAGCATTTT. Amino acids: CASSLGGNYNQPQHF.

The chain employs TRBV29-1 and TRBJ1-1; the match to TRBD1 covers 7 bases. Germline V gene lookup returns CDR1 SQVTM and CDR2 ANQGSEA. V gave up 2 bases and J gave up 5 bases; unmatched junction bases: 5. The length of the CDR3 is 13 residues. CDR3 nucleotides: TGCAGCGTTGAAAGGGGGCTTGAGACTGAAGCTTTCTTT. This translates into CSVERGLETEAFF.

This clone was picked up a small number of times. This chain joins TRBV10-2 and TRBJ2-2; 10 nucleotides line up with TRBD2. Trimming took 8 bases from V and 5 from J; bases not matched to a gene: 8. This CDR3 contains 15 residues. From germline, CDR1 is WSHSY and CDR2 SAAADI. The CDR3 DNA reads TGCGCCAGCTGTAGCGGGAGGCCATGGACCGGGGAGCTGTTTTTT. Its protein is CASCSGRPWTGELFF.

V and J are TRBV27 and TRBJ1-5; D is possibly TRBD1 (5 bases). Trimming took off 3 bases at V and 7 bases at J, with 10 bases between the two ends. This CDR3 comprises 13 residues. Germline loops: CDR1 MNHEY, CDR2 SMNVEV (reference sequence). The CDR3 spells CASSFGGYQPQHF. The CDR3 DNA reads TGTGCCAGCAGTTTTGGGGGGTACCAGCCCCAGCATTTT.

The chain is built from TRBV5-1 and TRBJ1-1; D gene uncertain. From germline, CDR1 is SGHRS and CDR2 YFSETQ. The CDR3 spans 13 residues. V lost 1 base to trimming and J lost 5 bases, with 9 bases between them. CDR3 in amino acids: CASSLTPGTEAFF. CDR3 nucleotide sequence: TGCGCCAGCAGCTTGACTCCGGGGACTGAAGCTTTCTTT.

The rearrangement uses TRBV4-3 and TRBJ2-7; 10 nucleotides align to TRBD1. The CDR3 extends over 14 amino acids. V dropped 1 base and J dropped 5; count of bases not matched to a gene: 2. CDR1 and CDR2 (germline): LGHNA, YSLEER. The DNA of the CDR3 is TGCGCCAGCAGCCAAGGGACAGGGGGTAACGAGCAGTACTTC. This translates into CASSQGTGGNEQYF.

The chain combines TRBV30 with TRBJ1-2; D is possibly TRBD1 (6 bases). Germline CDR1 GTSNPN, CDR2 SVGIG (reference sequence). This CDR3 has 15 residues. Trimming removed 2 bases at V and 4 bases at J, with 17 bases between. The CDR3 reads CAWSPPGLGGYGYTF. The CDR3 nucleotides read TGTGCCTGGAGTCCACCGGGCCTAGGGGGCTATGGCTACACCTTC.

The CDR3 sequence: CASSPRTGPNTEAFF. DNA of the CDR3: TGTGCCAGCAGCCCCAGGACAGGGCCTAACACTGAAGCTTTCTTT. The chain is built from TRBV11-1 and TRBJ1-1; TRBD1 matches at 8 bases. Trimming took 5 bases from V and 2 from J; bases not matched to a gene: 7. Germline CDR1 reads SGHAT; CDR2 reads FQDESV (reference sequence). The CDR3 length is 15 residues. Together with reference TRBV11-1 and TRBJ1-1, the CDR3 gives the full variable domain: EAEVAQSPRYKITEKSQAVAFWCDPISGHATLYWYRQILGQGPELLVQFQDESVVDDSQLPKDRFSAERLKGVDSTLKIQPAELGDSAMYLCASSPRTGPNTEAFFGQGTRLTVV.

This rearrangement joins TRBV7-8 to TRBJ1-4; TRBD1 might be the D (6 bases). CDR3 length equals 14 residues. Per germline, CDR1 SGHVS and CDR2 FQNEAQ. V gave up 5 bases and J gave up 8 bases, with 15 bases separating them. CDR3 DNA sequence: TGTGCCAGCAGCCCAAGGGCCCAGGGGGAAAAACTGTTTTTT. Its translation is CASSPRAQGEKLFF.

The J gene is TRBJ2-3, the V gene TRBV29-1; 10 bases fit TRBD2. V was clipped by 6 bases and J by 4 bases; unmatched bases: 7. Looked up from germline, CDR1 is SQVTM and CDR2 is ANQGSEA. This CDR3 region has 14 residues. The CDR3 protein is CSVDLAGDPDTQYF. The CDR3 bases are TGCAGCGTCGACCTAGCGGGAGATCCAGATACGCAGTATTTT.

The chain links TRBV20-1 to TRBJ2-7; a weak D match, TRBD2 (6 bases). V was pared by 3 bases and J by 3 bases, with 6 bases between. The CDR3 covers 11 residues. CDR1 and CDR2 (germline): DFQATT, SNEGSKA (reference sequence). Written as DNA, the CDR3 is TGCAGTGCTAGCGGGAGCTACGAGCAGTACTTC. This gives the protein CSASGSYEQYF.

CDR3 region: CASSLAGTGSSYNEQFF. CDR3 bases: TGTGCCAGCTCCCTTGCGGGTACAGGGAGCTCCTACAATGAGCAGTTCTTC. The V and J genes are TRBV5-4 and TRBJ2-1; D possibly corresponds to TRBD1 (6 bases). Germline CDR1 SGHNT, CDR2 YYREEE (reference sequence). This CDR3 region has 17 residues. The germline V and J ends were trimmed by 7 bases and 0 bases, with 20 bases remaining between them. The full variable domain, with the rest looked up from reference TRBV5-4 and TRBJ2-1, is ETGVTQSPTHLIKTRGQQVTLRCSSQSGHNTVSWYQQALGQGPQFIFQYYREEENGRGNFPPRFSGLQFPNYSSELNVNALELDDSALYLCASSLAGTGSSYNEQFFGPGTRLTVL.

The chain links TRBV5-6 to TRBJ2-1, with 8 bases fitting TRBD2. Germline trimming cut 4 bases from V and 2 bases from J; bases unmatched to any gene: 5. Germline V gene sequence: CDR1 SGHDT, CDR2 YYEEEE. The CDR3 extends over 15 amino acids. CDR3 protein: CASSPSGGPYNEQFF. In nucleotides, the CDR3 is TGTGCCAGCAGCCCCAGCGGGGGCCCCTACAATGAGCAGTTCTTC.

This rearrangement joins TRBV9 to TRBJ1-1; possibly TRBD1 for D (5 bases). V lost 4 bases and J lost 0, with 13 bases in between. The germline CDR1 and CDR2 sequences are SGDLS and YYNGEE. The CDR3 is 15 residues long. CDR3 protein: CASSPLTEMNTEAFF. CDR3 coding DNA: TGTGCCAGCAGCCCGTTGACAGAAATGAACACTGAAGCTTTCTTT. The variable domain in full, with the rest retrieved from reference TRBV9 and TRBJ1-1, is DSGVTQTPKHLITATGQRVTLRCSPRSGDLSVYWYQQSLDQGLQFLIQYYNGEERAKGNILERFSAQQFPDLHSELNLSSLELGDSALYFCASSPLTEMNTEAFFGQGTRLTVV.

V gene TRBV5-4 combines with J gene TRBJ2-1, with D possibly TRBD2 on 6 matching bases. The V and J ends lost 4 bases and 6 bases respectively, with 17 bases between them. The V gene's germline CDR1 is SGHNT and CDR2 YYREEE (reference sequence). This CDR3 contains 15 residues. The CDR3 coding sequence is TGTGCCAGCAGCGCCTACCGGGACTGGGGCAATGAGCAGTTCTTC. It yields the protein CASSAYRDWGNEQFF.

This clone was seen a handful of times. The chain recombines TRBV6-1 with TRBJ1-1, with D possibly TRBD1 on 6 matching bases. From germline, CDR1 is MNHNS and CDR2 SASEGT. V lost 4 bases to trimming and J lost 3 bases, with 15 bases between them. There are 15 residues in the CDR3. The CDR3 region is CASSAQGAGDTEAFF. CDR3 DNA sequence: TGTGCCAGCAGTGCACAGGGCGCCGGGGACACTGAAGCTTTCTTT.